These 27 T cell receptor beta chains were all obtained from the same sample, sequenced in a study of cytomegalovirus exposure and HLA in healthy donors. A multiplex PCR was run with 60 Vbeta primers and 13 Jbeta primers. The protocol was immunoSEQ multiplex PCR, while the TCRdb copy is restricted to in-frame clones and leaves out a portion. The data show some 120,000 clones, approximately 81% seen once. Sequencing was performed on PBMCs. The source is a middle-aged woman in good health and CMV-seronegative.

V gene TRBV28 combines with J gene TRBJ2-3; D is undetermined. Germline lookup yields CDR1 MDHEN and CDR2 SYDVKM. The CDR3 is 14 residues long. Trimming pared 3 bases from V and 10 bases from J, leaving 17 bases between. The chain's CDR3 is CASSLTGAGGAQYF. CDR3 nucleotide sequence: TGTGCCAGCAGTTTGACCGGCGCTGGCGGTGCGCAGTATTTT.

The genes are TRBV7-2 and TRBJ2-1; TRBD2 matches 10 bases. The CDR3 runs 15 residues. The germline CDR1 and CDR2 sequences are SGHTA and FQGNSA. V lost 5 bases, J lost 10 bases, and 11 bases stayed unmatched. CDR3 sequence reads: CASSQRASGSTEQFF. The CDR3, as DNA: TGTGCCAGCAGCCAACGGGCTAGCGGGAGTACAGAGCAGTTCTTC.

The V and J genes are TRBV5-1 and TRBJ1-6; 9 bases agree with TRBD1. The length of the CDR3 is 15 residues. J lost 8 bases, V lost 4 bases, and 7 bases had no gene match. Germline assignment: CDR1 SGHRS and CDR2 YFSETQ. The CDR3 sequence: CASSQETGGDSPLHF. Here the CDR3 DNA reads TGCGCCAGCAGCCAAGAGACAGGGGGGGATTCACCCCTCCACTTT.

The rearrangement uses TRBV6-5 and TRBJ2-7; 11 bases fit TRBD2. Germline V gene lookup returns CDR1 MNHEY and CDR2 SVGAGI. The length of the CDR3 is 15 residues. Losses at the gene ends were 3 bases for V and 9 bases for J; bases not matched to a gene: 10. CDR3: CASSYSETSGTPQYF. As DNA, the CDR3 is TGTGCCAGCAGTTATTCGGAGACTAGCGGGACACCGCAGTACTTC.

This clone was seen a single time. An end of the junction differs from the germline gene, which may be a read error. This sequence joins TRBV7-9 and TRBJ2-6, with D maybe TRBD1 (5 bases). Germline V gene data show CDR1 as SEHNR and CDR2 as FQNEAQ (reference sequence). The CDR3 has 17 residues. The CDR3 DNA reads TGTTCCAGCAGCTTCAGAAACCCAGGGTTAGGGGCCAACGTCCTGACTTTC. Its translation: CSSSFRNPGLGANVLTF.

This chain links TRBV5-4 with TRBJ2-5, with 9 bases that match TRBD2. Germline V gene lookup returns CDR1 SGHNT and CDR2 YYREEE (reference sequence). There are 14 residues in the CDR3. The V segment lost 2 bases and the J segment 7 bases; nucleotides outside the gene matches: 6. The CDR3 bases are TGTGCCAGCAGCTTTCCTAGCGGGACGGGGACCCAGTACTTC. It codes for CASSFPSGTGTQYF.

This clone was found a few times. The V call is TRBV4-2, the J call TRBJ2-3, with 10 bases matching TRBD2. The CDR3 extends over 16 amino acids. Per the germline V gene, CDR1 is LGHNA and CDR2 is YNFKEQ. After removal of 0 bases from V and 4 bases from J, the junction contained 4 bases not matched to a gene. For the CDR3, the DNA is TGTGCCAGCAGCCAAGATTTAAGCGGGGGGGCAGATACGCAGTATTTT. Its translation: CASSQDLSGGADTQYF.

V usage is TRBV5-1 and J usage is TRBJ1-1, with TRBD1 as a possible D gene (5 bases). V shed 0 bases and J shed 3 bases, with 15 bases lying between them. The CDR3 has 16 amino acids. Germline lookup yields CDR1 SGHRS and CDR2 YFSETQ. CDR3 sequence reads: CASSLVVPGKDTEAFF. The CDR3 nucleotides read TGCGCCAGCAGCTTGGTGGTGCCAGGGAAGGACACTGAAGCTTTCTTT.

The genes are TRBV5-8 and TRBJ2-2; TRBD1 aligns across 11 bases. This CDR3 is built from 18 residues. From germline, CDR1 is SGHTS and CDR2 YDEGEE. The ends lost 4 bases at V and 4 bases at J; junction bases unmatched: 12. CDR3 sequence: CASSPWTGGAGLTGELFF. CDR3 DNA: TGTGCCAGCAGCCCCTGGACAGGGGGCGCGGGTCTCACCGGGGAGCTGTTTTTT.

The genes are TRBV7-9 and TRBJ2-7, with 7 bases aligning to TRBD2. In germline, CDR1 is SEHNR, CDR2 FQNEAQ (reference sequence). The V gene end was trimmed by 3 bases and the J gene end by 3 bases; junction bases not matched to a gene: 11. The CDR3 covers 16 residues. The CDR3: CASSFNAAGRFYEQYF. DNA for the CDR3: TGTGCCAGCAGCTTCAATGCAGCGGGACGATTCTACGAGCAGTACTTC.

V usage is TRBV6-4 and J usage is TRBJ2-7; 11 positions match TRBD1. The CDR3 is 20 amino acids. The V gene's germline CDR1 is MRHNA and CDR2 SNTAGT. The junction had 18 bases not matched to a gene; V was cut back by 5 bases and J by 0 bases. The CDR3 protein is CASSINAGTGGLSSSYEQYF. CDR3 in DNA: TGTGCCAGCAGTATCAATGCCGGGACAGGGGGTCTATCGAGCTCCTACGAGCAGTACTTC.

The CDR3 DNA reads TGTGCCAGCAGCTCCCCGACAGCTAACACTGAAGCTTTCTTT. Translated, it gives CASSSPTANTEAFF. This chain uses TRBV7-9 with TRBJ1-1; tentatively, D is TRBD1 (5 bases). Germline CDR1 is SEHNR and CDR2 is FQNEAQ (reference sequence). Trimming took off 4 bases at V and 2 bases at J, with 11 bases between the two ends. This CDR3 comprises 14 residues.

On this clone itself: One junction end disagrees with the germline gene, perhaps due to a read error. The chain is built from TRBV5-6 and TRBJ2-1, with 8 bases aligning to TRBD2. Germline V CDR1 and CDR2: SGHDT, YYEEEE. This CDR3 comprises 15 residues. The CDR3 DNA reads as TGTGCCGGCAGCCCCTCGGGAGGGTCCTACAATGAGCAGTTCTTC. It translates to CAGSPSGGSYNEQFF.

This chain uses TRBV5-1 with TRBJ2-7, with TRBD1 identical over 9 bases. This CDR3 region has 14 residues. Losses at the gene ends were 5 bases for V and 6 bases for J; bases not matched to a gene: 9. Per the germline V gene, CDR1 is SGHRS and CDR2 is YFSETQ. The CDR3 region is CASSSQGDRAEQYF. The DNA of the CDR3 is TGCGCCAGCAGTTCCCAGGGGGACAGGGCCGAGCAGTACTTC.

The V call is TRBV6-5, the J call TRBJ2-7; D might be TRBD2 (5 bases). CDR3 length: 14 residues. V was shortened by 4 bases and J by 2 bases, with 12 bases between the two germline ends. Germline V lookup: CDR1 MNHEY, CDR2 SVGAGI. The CDR3 protein is CASSLERRTYEQYF. The CDR3 nucleotides read TGTGCCAGCAGTTTGGAGCGGAGGACCTACGAGCAGTACTTC.

This rearrangement joins TRBV4-2 to TRBJ2-2, with 8 bases lining up with TRBD1. The V segment lost 4 bases and the J segment 4 bases; nucleotides outside the gene matches: 2. This CDR3 has 14 residues. Germline CDR1 LGHNA, CDR2 YNFKEQ. The CDR3 DNA follows: TGTGCCAGCAGCCCCGACAGGGGCACCGGGGAGCTGTTTTTT. Its protein is CASSPDRGTGELFF.

V gene TRBV4-2 combines with J gene TRBJ2-7, with 8 nucleotides matching TRBD2. Trimming removed 1 base from V and 3 bases from J; junction bases left unmatched: 2. The germline V gene encodes CDR1 LGHNA and CDR2 YNFKEQ. The CDR3 has 14 residues. The CDR3 region is CASSQVAGNYEQYF. The CDR3 region has the DNA TGTGCCAGCAGCCAAGTAGCGGGAAACTACGAGCAGTACTTC.

In its sample, this clone was seen once. The chain uses TRBV11-3 and TRBJ2-7; 7 nucleotides agree with TRBD2. This CDR3 comprises 15 residues. Germline values: CDR1 SGHNT, CDR2 YENEEA. V shed 5 bases, J shed 2 bases, and the junction held 9 bases outside the gene matches. The CDR3 sequence: CASSHGRGEAYEQYF. CDR3 DNA sequence: TGTGCCAGCAGCCACGGTCGGGGGGAGGCCTACGAGCAGTACTTC.

The rearrangement uses TRBV19 and TRBJ2-3, with TRBD1 as a possible D gene (6 bases). V shed 0 bases and J shed 4 bases, with 8 bases lying between them. The germline gives CDR1 LNHDA, CDR2 SQIVND (reference sequence). The length of the CDR3 is 14 residues. The CDR3 nucleotides read TGTGCCAGTAGTATAGAAGGGGGAGCAGATACGCAGTATTTT. Translation gives CASSIEGGADTQYF.

V usage is TRBV18 and J usage is TRBJ1-1; D is perhaps TRBD1 (5 bases). CDR3 length: 14 residues. With 3 bases removed from V and 5 bases from J, the gap between germline ends came to 13 bases. Per the germline V gene, CDR1 is KGHSH and CDR2 is LQKENI. CDR3 in DNA: TGTGCCAGCTCACCGCGGACCGGGGGGACTGAAGCTTTCTTT. Translation: CASSPRTGGTEAFF. The full variable domain, in which reference TRBV18 and TRBJ1-1 provide the parts outside the CDR3, is NAGVMQNPRHLVRRRGQEARLRCSPMKGHSHVYWYRQLPEEGLKFMVYLQKENIIDESGMPKERFSAEFPKEGPSILRIQQVVRGDSAAYFCASSPRTGGTEAFFGQGTRLTVV.

This clone was seen once. This sequence joins TRBV7-6 and TRBJ2-5; TRBD2 aligns across 7 bases. Germline assignment: CDR1 SGHVS and CDR2 FNYEAQ. The V segment lost 3 bases and the J segment 0 bases; nucleotides outside the gene matches: 10. This CDR3 spans 17 amino acids. The CDR3 here is CASSFALELADQETQYF. In DNA, the CDR3 is TGTGCCAGCAGCTTCGCCTTGGAGCTAGCGGACCAAGAGACCCAGTACTTC.

This clone was observed a single time. V and J are TRBV5-1 and TRBJ1-3; the D is unclear. From germline, CDR1 is SGHRS and CDR2 YFSETQ. The V end lost 4 bases, the J end lost 4 bases, and 9 bases lay between the germline ends. The CDR3 covers 13 residues. Written as DNA, the CDR3 is TGCGCCAGCAGCCCCCTTACAGGAAACACCATATATTTT. It is translated as CASSPLTGNTIYF.

The rearrangement uses TRBV18 and TRBJ2-3; D unclear. The CDR3 totals 12 residues. The germline V gene encodes CDR1 KGHSH and CDR2 LQKENI. Trimming shortened V by 5 bases and J by 2 bases, and 5 bases separated the two germline ends. The CDR3 loop reads CASSTTTDTQYF. The CDR3 DNA follows: TGTGCCAGCTCAACAACCACAGATACGCAGTATTTT.

This clone has more than one count but fewer than ten. The chain uses TRBV4-3 and TRBJ2-7, with 7 bases aligning to TRBD2. V dropped 5 bases and J dropped 0; count of bases not matched to a gene: 7. CDR3 length equals 15 residues. Germline values: CDR1 LGHNA, CDR2 YSLEER. Here the CDR3 reads CASSFELADSYEQYF. The DNA of the CDR3 is TGCGCCAGCAGCTTCGAGCTAGCGGACTCCTACGAGCAGTACTTC.

The chain combines TRBV2 with TRBJ2-7; D perhaps matches TRBD2 (6 bases). Between the trimmed V and J ends, which lost 8 bases and 4 bases, there was a span of 15 bases. The CDR3 is made up of 13 amino acids. The germline CDR1 and CDR2 sequences are SNHLY and FYNNEI. The CDR3 sequence is CASEAGPLYEQYF. The DNA for the CDR3 is TGTGCCAGCGAGGCGGGACCCCTATACGAGCAGTACTTC.

The table lists this clone with a few counts. The chain carries TRBV6-1 and TRBJ1-3; a weak D match, TRBD1 (6 bases). V lost 4 bases, J lost 3 bases, and 13 bases lay in between. CDR1 is MNHNS and CDR2 is SASEGT in the germline V gene. This CDR3 comprises 15 residues. The chain's CDR3 is CASSGTTGYGNTIYF. The CDR3 nucleotides read TGTGCCAGCAGTGGAACAACAGGGTATGGAAACACCATATATTTT.

As DNA, the CDR3 is TGTGCCAGCAGCCTAGGGACAGGGGGTCTACCTTCCTACGAGCAGTACTTC. Translating it yields CASSLGTGGLPSYEQYF. V and J are TRBV2 and TRBJ2-7; 11 positions agree with TRBD1. Germline assignment: CDR1 SNHLY and CDR2 FYNNEI. The ends lost 6 bases at V and 1 base at J; junction bases unmatched: 11. This CDR3 comprises 17 residues. Full variable domain (outside the CDR3, taken from reference TRBV2 and TRBJ2-7): EPEVTQTPSHQVTQMGQEVILRCVPISNHLYFYWYRQILGQKVEFLVSFYNNEISEKSEIFDDQFSVERPDGSNFTLKIRSTKLEDSAMYFCASSLGTGGLPSYEQYFGPGTRLTVT.